The T cell receptor beta chain described here comes from a study of cytomegalovirus exposure and HLA in healthy donors. CDR1 and CDR2 (germline): MNHEY, SMNVEV (reference sequence). There are 16 residues in the CDR3. V lost 4 bases, J lost 0 bases, and 12 bases lay in between. Study outcomes and limitations: Overall, about 160 TCR beta chains were annotated as cytomegalovirus-associated.

Researchers ran the PCR with 60 Vbeta and 13 Jbeta primers. Libraries were prepared by immunoSEQ multiplex PCR; TCRdb keeps only in-frame clonotypes and omits some of them. The sample has 110,000 to 150,000 clones, over 75% seen once. Notes on this clone: Its specificity is unknown.

The V and J genes are TRBV27 and TRBJ1-4, with unresolved D. Input material: PBMCs. The clonotype was recovered from a woman younger than 45 in good health and CMV-seronegative. CDR3: CASSSKPPATNEKLFF. CDR3 DNA sequence: TGTGCCAGCAGTTCGAAACCGCCGGCAACTAATGAAAAACTGTTTTTT.